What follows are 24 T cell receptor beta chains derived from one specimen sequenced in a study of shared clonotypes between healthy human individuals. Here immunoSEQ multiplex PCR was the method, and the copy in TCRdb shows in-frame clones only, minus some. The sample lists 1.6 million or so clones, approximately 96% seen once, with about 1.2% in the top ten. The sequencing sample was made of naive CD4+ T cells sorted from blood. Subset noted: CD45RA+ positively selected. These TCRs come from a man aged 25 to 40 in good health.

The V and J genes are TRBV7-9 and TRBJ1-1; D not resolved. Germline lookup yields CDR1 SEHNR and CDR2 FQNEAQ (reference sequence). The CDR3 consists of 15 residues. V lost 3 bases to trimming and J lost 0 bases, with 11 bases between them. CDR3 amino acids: CASSLWVLVNTEAFF. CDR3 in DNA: TGTGCCAGCAGCTTGTGGGTTTTGGTGAACACTGAAGCTTTCTTT.

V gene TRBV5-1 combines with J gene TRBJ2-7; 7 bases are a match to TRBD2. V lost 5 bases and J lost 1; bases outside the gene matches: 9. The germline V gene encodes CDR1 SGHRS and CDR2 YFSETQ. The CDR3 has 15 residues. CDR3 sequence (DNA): TGCGCCAGCAGTCCCCGGGGAGGGCCGTCCTACGAGCAGTACTTC. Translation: CASSPRGGPSYEQYF.

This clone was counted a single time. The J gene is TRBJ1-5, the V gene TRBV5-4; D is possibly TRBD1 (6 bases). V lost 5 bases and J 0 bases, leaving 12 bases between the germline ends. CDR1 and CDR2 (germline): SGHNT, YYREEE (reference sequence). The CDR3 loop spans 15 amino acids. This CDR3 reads CASSDGQYSNQPQHF. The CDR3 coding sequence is TGTGCCAGCAGTGATGGACAGTATAGCAATCAGCCCCAGCATTTT. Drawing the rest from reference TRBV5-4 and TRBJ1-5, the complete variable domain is ETGVTQSPTHLIKTRGQQVTLRCSSQSGHNTVSWYQQALGQGPQFIFQYYREEENGRGNFPPRFSGLQFPNYSSELNVNALELDDSALYLCASSDGQYSNQPQHFGDGTRLSIL.

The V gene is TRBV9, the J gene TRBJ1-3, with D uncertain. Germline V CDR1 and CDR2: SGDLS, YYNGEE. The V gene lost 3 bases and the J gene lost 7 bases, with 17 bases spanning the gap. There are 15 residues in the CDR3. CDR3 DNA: TGTGCCAGCAGCGCGACCCCCAGAACGGGGAACACCATATATTTT. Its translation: CASSATPRTGNTIYF.

The CDR3 DNA reads TGTGCCAGCAGCTTGTCGGACACTGAAGCTTTCTTT. Translated: CASSLSDTEAFF. This chain uses TRBV11-2 with TRBJ1-1; the D is unclear. Per the germline V gene, CDR1 is SGHAT and CDR2 is FQNNGV. The CDR3 length is 12 residues. V lost 3 bases to trimming and J lost 3 bases, with 5 bases between them.

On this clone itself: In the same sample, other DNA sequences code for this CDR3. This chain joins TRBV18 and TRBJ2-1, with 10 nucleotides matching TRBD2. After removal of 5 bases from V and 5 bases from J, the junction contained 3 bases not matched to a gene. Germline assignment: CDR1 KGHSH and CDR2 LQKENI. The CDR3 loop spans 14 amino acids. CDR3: CASSELAGNNEQFF. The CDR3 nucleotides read TGTGCCAGCTCAGAACTAGCGGGGAACAATGAGCAGTTCTTC.

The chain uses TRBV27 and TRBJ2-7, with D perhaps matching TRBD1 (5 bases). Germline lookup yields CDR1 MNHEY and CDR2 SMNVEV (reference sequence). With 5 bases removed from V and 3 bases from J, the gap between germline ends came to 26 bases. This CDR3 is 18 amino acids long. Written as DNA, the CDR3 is TGTGCCAGCAGTCCCGCCGCTCCTCCCCCACAGGCGAACTACGAGCAGTACTTC. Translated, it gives CASSPAAPPPQANYEQYF.

CDR3 in DNA: TGTGCCAGCATGCTAGCGGGAGCCAAAAACATTCAGTACTTC. This translates into CASMLAGAKNIQYF. The J gene is TRBJ2-4, the V gene TRBV7-2, with TRBD2 matching 8 bases. CDR3 size: 14 residues. CDR1 SGHTA and CDR2 FQGNSA come from the germline V gene. Trimming cost V 7 bases and J 0 bases; bases outside gene matches: 2.

The CDR3: CASTSTGISNQPQHF. The DNA of the CDR3 is TGTGCCAGCACTTCAACCGGCATTAGCAATCAGCCCCAGCATTTT. The gene calls are TRBV5-5 and TRBJ1-5, with D unresolved. Trimming shortened V by 6 bases and J by 0 bases, and 13 bases separated the two germline ends. The CDR3 is 15 residues long. From germline, CDR1 is SGHKS and CDR2 YYEKEE (reference sequence). The complete variable domain, with remaining parts taken from reference TRBV5-5 and TRBJ1-5, reads DAGVTQSPTHLIKTRGQQVTLRCSPISGHKSVSWYQQVLGQGPQFIFQYYEKEERGRGNFPDRFSARQFPNYSSELNVNALLLGDSALYLCASTSTGISNQPQHFGDGTRLSIL.

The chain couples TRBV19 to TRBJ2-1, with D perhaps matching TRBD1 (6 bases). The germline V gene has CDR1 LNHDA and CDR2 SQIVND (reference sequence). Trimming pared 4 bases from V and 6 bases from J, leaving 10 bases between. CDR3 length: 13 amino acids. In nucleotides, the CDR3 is TGTGCCAGTAGTACCCGGACAGTCAATGAGCAGTTCTTC. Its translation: CASSTRTVNEQFF.

Written as DNA, the CDR3 is TGTGCCAGCAGCCCTGGGCGAAGCTCCTACAATGAGCAGTTCTTC. Translation gives CASSPGRSSYNEQFF. The chain couples TRBV5-4 to TRBJ2-1; D call uncertain. The V end lost 4 bases, the J end lost 0 bases, and 11 bases lay between the germline ends. This CDR3 comprises 15 residues. Germline values: CDR1 SGHNT, CDR2 YYREEE (reference sequence).

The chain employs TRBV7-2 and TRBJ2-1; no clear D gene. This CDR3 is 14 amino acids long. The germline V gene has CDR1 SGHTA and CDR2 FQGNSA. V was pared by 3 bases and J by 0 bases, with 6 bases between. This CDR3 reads CASSFTASYNEQFF. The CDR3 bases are TGTGCCAGCAGCTTTACAGCCTCCTACAATGAGCAGTTCTTC.

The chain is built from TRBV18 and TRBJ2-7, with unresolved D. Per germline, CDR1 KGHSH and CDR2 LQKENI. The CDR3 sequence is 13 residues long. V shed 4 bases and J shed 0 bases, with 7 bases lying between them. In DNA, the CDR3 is TGTGCCAGCTCACGGCAGAGCTCCTACGAGCAGTACTTC. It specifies CASSRQSSYEQYF.

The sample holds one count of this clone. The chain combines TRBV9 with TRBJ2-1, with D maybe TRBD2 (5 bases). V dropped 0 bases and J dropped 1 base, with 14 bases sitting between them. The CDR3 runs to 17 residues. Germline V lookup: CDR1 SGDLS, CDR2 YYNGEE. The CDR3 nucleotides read TGTGCCAGCAGCGTAGGTCGTGGGCGGGCTTCCTACAATGAGCAGTTCTTC. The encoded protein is CASSVGRGRASYNEQFF.

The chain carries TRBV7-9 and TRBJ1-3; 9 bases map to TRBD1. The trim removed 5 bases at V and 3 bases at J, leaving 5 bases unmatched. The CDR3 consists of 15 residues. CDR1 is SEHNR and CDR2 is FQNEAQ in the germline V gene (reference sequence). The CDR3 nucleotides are TGTGCCAGCAGCCCCGGGACAGGGTATGGAAACACCATATATTTT. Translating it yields CASSPGTGYGNTIYF. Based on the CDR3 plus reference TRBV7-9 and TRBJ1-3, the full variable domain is DTGVSQNPRHKITKRGQNVTFRCDPISEHNRLYWYRQTLGQGPEFLTYFQNEAQLEKSRLLSDRFSAERPKGSFSTLEIQRTEQGDSAMYLCASSPGTGYGNTIYFGEGSWLTVV.

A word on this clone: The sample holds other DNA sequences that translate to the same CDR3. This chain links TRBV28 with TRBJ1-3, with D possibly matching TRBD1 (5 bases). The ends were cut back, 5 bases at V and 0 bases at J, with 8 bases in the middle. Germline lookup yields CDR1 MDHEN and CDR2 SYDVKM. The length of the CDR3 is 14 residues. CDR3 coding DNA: TGTGCCAGCAGTCCGGGGGGCTCTGGAAACACCATATATTTT. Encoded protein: CASSPGGSGNTIYF.

This CDR3 is CASSQVQGGSNQPQHF. Written as DNA, the CDR3 is TGCGCCAGCAGCCAAGTGCAGGGAGGGAGCAATCAGCCCCAGCATTTT. The chain recombines TRBV4-1 with TRBJ1-5; D perhaps matches TRBD1 (5 bases). The V gene's germline CDR1 is MGHRA and CDR2 YSYEKL. The V gene lost 1 base and the J gene lost 1 base, with 11 bases spanning the gap. CDR3 length equals 16 residues.

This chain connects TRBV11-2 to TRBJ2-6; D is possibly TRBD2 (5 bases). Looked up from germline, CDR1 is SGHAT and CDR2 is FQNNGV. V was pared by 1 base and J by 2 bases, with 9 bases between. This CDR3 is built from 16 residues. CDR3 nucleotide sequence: TGTGCCAGCAGCTTAGGATTCGGGACTGGGGCCAACGTCCTGACTTTC. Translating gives CASSLGFGTGANVLTF.

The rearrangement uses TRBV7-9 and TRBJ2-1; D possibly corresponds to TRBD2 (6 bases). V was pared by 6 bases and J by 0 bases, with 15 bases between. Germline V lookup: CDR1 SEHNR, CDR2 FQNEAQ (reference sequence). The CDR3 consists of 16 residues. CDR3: CASRAIRGFSYNEQFF. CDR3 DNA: TGTGCCAGCAGAGCCATACGGGGGTTCTCCTACAATGAGCAGTTCTTC.

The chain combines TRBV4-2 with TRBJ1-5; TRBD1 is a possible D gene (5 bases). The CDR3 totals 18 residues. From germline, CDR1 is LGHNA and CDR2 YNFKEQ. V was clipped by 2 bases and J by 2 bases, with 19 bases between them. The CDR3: CASSQLPRGESRNQPQHF. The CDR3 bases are TGTGCCAGCAGCCAACTCCCCCGGGGGGAGAGTCGCAATCAGCCCCAGCATTTT.

The CDR3 nucleotides are TGTGCCAGCAGCTTCGCAGCTACCTCTGGAAACACCATATATTTT. Amino acid sequence: CASSFAATSGNTIYF. The chain links TRBV11-2 to TRBJ1-3, with no clear D. V lost 3 bases and J 0 bases, leaving 9 bases between the germline ends. Germline lookup yields CDR1 SGHAT and CDR2 FQNNGV. The CDR3 has 15 amino acids.

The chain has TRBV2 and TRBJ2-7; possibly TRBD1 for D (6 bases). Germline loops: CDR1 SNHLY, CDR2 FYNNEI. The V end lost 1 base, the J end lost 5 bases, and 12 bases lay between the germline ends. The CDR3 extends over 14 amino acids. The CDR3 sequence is CASSEVGQPNEQYF. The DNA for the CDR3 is TGTGCCAGCAGTGAAGTTGGACAGCCCAACGAGCAGTACTTC.

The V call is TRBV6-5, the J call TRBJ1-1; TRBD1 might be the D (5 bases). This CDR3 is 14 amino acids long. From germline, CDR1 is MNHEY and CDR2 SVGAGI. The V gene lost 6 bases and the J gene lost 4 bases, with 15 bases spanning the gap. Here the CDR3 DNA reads TGTGCCAGCAGACCAGGGTTGGGAAGCACTGAAGCTTTCTTT. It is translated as CASRPGLGSTEAFF.

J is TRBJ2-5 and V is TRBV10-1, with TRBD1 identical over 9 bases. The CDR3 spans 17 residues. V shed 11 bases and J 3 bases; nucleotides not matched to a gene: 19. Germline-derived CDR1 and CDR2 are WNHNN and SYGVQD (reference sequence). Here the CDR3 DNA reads TGCGCCTGGGGGGGCGAGGACAGGGGTCGTGAAAAAGAGACCCAGTACTTC. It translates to CAWGGEDRGREKETQYF.